This TCR beta chain originates from a study of regulatory T cells in long-lasting Graves disease. Per the germline V gene, CDR1 is DFQATT and CDR2 is SNEGSKA (reference sequence). This CDR3 is 12 amino acids long. V was shortened by 6 bases and J by 9 bases, with 15 bases between the two germline ends. In building TCR beta libraries, iRepertoire HTBI primers were used together with Arm-PCR of CDR3 regions. TCRdb analysed the multiplex PCR reads with MiXCR anew, one entry per CDR3 protein. This sample has hundreds of thousands of distinct CDR3 sequences, with over 15% found just once. Time point of the sample: newly diagnosed GD, antithyroid drugs for less than 3 months. PBMC-derived RNA was used for the TCR library. Study results and caveats: Public clonotype sharing was higher in persistent than newly diagnosed patients.

Worth noting for this clonotype: What it binds is unknown.

These data were also filed under a second study, of T cells in Graves' hyperthyroidism and ophthalmopathy. That paper notes: Calling Graves' hyperthyroidism stable meant ophthalmopathy did not progress within 18 months. Expanded thyroid clonotypes (above 0.001) were mostly also found in blood.

This TCR was sampled from a man aged 35 to 55 with Graves disease. This material consisted of peripheral blood mononuclear cells (PBMCs), taken at new diagnosis, from a patient treated with antithyroid drugs. The chain links TRBV20-1 to TRBJ2-1; D gene unclear. The CDR3 is CSATRSGIEQFF. The CDR3 DNA follows: TGCAGTGCGACGCGTTCGGGCATTGAGCAGTTCTTC.